This T cell receptor (beta chain) was recovered during a study of glioma-infiltrating T cells after dendritic cell vaccination. No glioblastoma patient carried an isocitrate dehydrogenase mutation. The primer mix had 60 V beta and 13 J beta primers. Sequenced by immunoSEQ multiplex PCR; TCRdb stores in-frame clones only, minus some. The repertoire holds around 97,000 clones, with 81% as singletons. The sample was blood, taken before dendritic cell vaccination. The source is a human donor with glioblastoma.

The CDR3, as DNA: TGCGCCAGCACCGTGAGGCAGTATTCGGAAAAACTGTTTTTT. It codes for CASTVRQYSEKLFF. This sequence joins TRBV5-1 and TRBJ1-4, with no clear D. Germline CDR1 reads SGHRS; CDR2 reads YFSETQ. The CDR3 has 14 amino acids. V was clipped by 6 bases and J by 8 bases, with 17 bases between them.